A selection of T cell receptor beta chains follows, all from one sample in a study of CD8 T cells in ankylosing spondylitis. TCRdb independently ran MiXCR on the 5' RACE reads; one entry per CDR3 protein. Altogether some 30,000 distinct CDR3 sequences are present, approximately 7.1% being singletons, with the ten largest covering roughly a tenth. The sample comprised blood, either unsorted or a sorted T cell fraction (not recorded which). The receptors originated from a male donor with ankylosing spondylitis or in good health (not recorded which). The CDR3 runs from the conserved cysteine through the conserved F or W. The D gene is left open where the match is weak. The size entry is marked missing in some rows and otherwise reads once, few, many or a size class.

v_call,j_call,d_call,clone_size,cdr3_aa,cdr3_nt
TRBV27,TRBJ2-3,TRBD1,many,CASSPWTGREDTQYF,TGTGCCAGCAGCCCTTGGACAGGGCGGGAAGATACGCAGTATTTT
TRBV7-6,TRBJ2-3,TRBD2,many,CASSLDSGRTDTQYF,TGTGCCAGCAGCTTAGATAGCGGGAGGACAGATACGCAGTATTTT
TRBV7-6,TRBJ2-1,TRBD2,many,CASSHPPGGTSGSEQFF,TGTGCCAGCAGCCACCCCCCAGGCGGGACTAGCGGGAGTGAGCAGTTCTTC
TRBV13,TRBJ2-5,.,.,CASSSGPLWYQETQYF,TGTGCCAGCAGCTCTGGGCCCCTTTGGTACCAAGAGACCCAGTACTTC
TRBV6-2/TRBV6-3,TRBJ2-2,TRBD2,many,CASSFSGAANTGELFF,TGTGCCAGCAGCTTTAGCGGGGCCGCGAACACCGGGGAGCTGTTTTTT
TRBV6-2/TRBV6-3,TRBJ2-1,TRBD2,many,CATGTNNEQFF,TGTGCCACCGGGACTAACAATGAGCAGTTCTTC
TRBV28,TRBJ1-6,TRBD1,many,CASSFGTGIFWSPLHF,TGTGCCAGCAGTTTCGGGACAGGGATTTTTTGGTCACCCCTCCACTTT
TRBV29-1,TRBJ2-2,TRBD1,.,CSDRQGADPLGTGELFF,TGCAGCGACCGACAGGGGGCCGACCCGTTGGGCACCGGGGAGCTGTTTTTT
TRBV3-1,TRBJ2-3,.,many,CASSQGRGVVTQYF,TGTGCCAGCAGCCAAGGCAGGGGAGTCGTTACGCAGTATTTT
TRBV14,TRBJ1-4,.,few,CASFMKHLLATNEKLFF,TGTGCCAGCTTTATGAAACATTTACTTGCAACTAATGAAAAACTGTTTTTT
TRBV20-1,TRBJ2-1,TRBD2,.,CSARDRLSGIDEQFF,TGCAGTGCTAGAGATAGGCTTAGCGGGATAGATGAGCAGTTCTTC
TRBV5-1,TRBJ1-2,.,many,CASSMTANLGDGYTF,TGCGCCAGCAGCATGACAGCGAACCTTGGGGATGGCTACACCTTC
TRBV7-6,TRBJ2-7,.,medium-sized,CASSSGTEQYF,TGTGCCAGCAGTTCGGGGACGGAGCAGTACTTC
TRBV18,TRBJ2-3,.,many,CASSPGGDTQYF,TGTGCCAGCTCACCAGGGGGAGATACGCAGTATTTT
TRBV5-1,TRBJ1-5,TRBD1,many,CASSPGTGQRQPQHF,TGCGCCAGCAGCCCGGGGACAGGGCAGAGGCAGCCCCAGCATTTT